A selection of T cell receptor beta chains follows, all from one sample in a study of blood T cell repertoires in COVID-19. TCRdb keeps only in-frame clones here, not all; method: immunoSEQ multiplex PCR. The sample has around 220,000 clones, around 88% seen once; the top ten hold 1.5%. The source material was peripheral blood. Receptors were obtained from a man between 18 and 35 years old with active or convalescent COVID-19. CDR3s include the opening cysteine and the closing phenylalanine or tryptophan. Each record gives: clone size, V gene, J gene, D gene, CDR3 protein, CDR3 DNA. D genes are given only for firm matches. Clone size, where shown, is once, few, many, or a class for clones that have expanded.

abundance: few; v_gene: TRBV28; j_gene: TRBJ2-2; d_gene: TRBD1; CDR3aa: CASSLSHRGRAGELFF; CDR3nt: TGTGCCAGCAGTTTATCGCACAGGGGGCGAGCCGGGGAGCTGTTTTTT
abundance: .; v_gene: TRBV2; j_gene: TRBJ2-1; d_gene: TRBD2; CDR3aa: CASSEAGLATNEQFF; CDR3nt: TGTGCCAGCAGTGAAGCGGGACTAGCTACAAATGAGCAGTTCTTC
abundance: .; v_gene: TRBV10-2; j_gene: TRBJ2-5; d_gene: TRBD2; CDR3aa: CASSRGLAAQETQYF; CDR3nt: TGCGCCAGCAGTCGAGGACTAGCGGCACAAGAGACCCAGTACTTC
abundance: .; v_gene: TRBV28; j_gene: TRBJ2-7; d_gene: TRBD1; CDR3aa: CASSLTGGGSREQYF; CDR3nt: TGTGCCAGCAGCCTGACAGGGGGGGGTTCGCGGGAGCAGTACTTC
abundance: .; v_gene: TRBV25-1; j_gene: TRBJ2-5; d_gene: TRBD1; CDR3aa: CASSDWGTGGQETQYF; CDR3nt: TGTGCCAGCAGTGATTGGGGGACAGGGGGACAAGAGACCCAGTACTTC
abundance: .; v_gene: TRBV27; j_gene: TRBJ2-3; d_gene: .; CDR3aa: CASTRGSTDTQYF; CDR3nt: TGTGCCAGCACTCGCGGGAGCACAGATACGCAGTATTTT
abundance: .; v_gene: TRBV6-5; j_gene: TRBJ2-3; d_gene: TRBD2; CDR3aa: CASSWTSGGTDTQYF; CDR3nt: TGTGCCAGCAGTTGGACTAGCGGGGGGACAGATACGCAGTATTTT
abundance: .; v_gene: TRBV30; j_gene: TRBJ2-7; d_gene: .; CDR3aa: CAWTGGAYEQYF; CDR3nt: TGTGCCTGGACCGGGGGAGCCTACGAGCAGTACTTC
abundance: .; v_gene: TRBV7-9; j_gene: TRBJ1-1; d_gene: .; CDR3aa: CASSITTGQKAFF; CDR3nt: TGTGCCAGCAGCATCACTACTGGTCAGAAAGCTTTCTTT
abundance: .; v_gene: TRBV2; j_gene: TRBJ2-2; d_gene: .; CDR3aa: CASSQPGERPGELFF; CDR3nt: TGTGCCAGCAGTCAGCCAGGGGAGAGACCCGGGGAGCTGTTTTTT
abundance: .; v_gene: TRBV7-2; j_gene: TRBJ2-1; d_gene: TRBD2; CDR3aa: CASSPSGTRLYNEQFF; CDR3nt: TGTGCCAGCAGCCCTAGTGGGACTAGATTATACAATGAGCAGTTCTTC
abundance: .; v_gene: TRBV28; j_gene: TRBJ2-7; d_gene: TRBD2; CDR3aa: CASSPLLAGGEPQYF; CDR3nt: TGTGCCAGCAGTCCGCTACTAGCGGGAGGGGAGCCGCAGTACTTC
abundance: .; v_gene: TRBV19; j_gene: TRBJ2-4; d_gene: .; CDR3aa: CASSHTKGKNIQYF; CDR3nt: TGTGCCAGTAGTCACACGAAGGGGAAAAACATTCAGTACTTC
abundance: .; v_gene: TRBV27; j_gene: TRBJ2-4; d_gene: .; CDR3aa: CASSPLAKNIQYF; CDR3nt: TGTGCCAGCAGTCCATTAGCCAAAAACATTCAGTACTTC
abundance: .; v_gene: TRBV15; j_gene: TRBJ2-7; d_gene: TRBD2; CDR3aa: CATSRDPGLAAPADEQYF; CDR3nt: TGTGCCACCAGCAGAGATCCGGGACTAGCGGCTCCCGCCGACGAGCAGTACTTC
abundance: once; v_gene: TRBV19; j_gene: TRBJ1-5; d_gene: .; CDR3aa: CASRGGSQPQHF; CDR3nt: TGTGCCAGTCGGGGGGGCAGTCAGCCCCAGCATTTT